The sequence of this TCR beta chain was determined in a study of blood T cell repertoires in COVID-19. The wider study: From T cells, B-cell-depleted T cells, or PBMCs came the material, which was cDNA or gDNA.

Adults between roughly 18 and 95 years of age took part from 24 US areas. The study assigned cohorts using participant-reported clinical history. As processed by the authors: Nucleated cell number was recorded as an estimate derived from reference gene primer amplification. The table came from immunoSEQ multiplex PCR; TCRdb's copy has only in-frame clones and leaves some out. The V and J calls and the clone size are those of that table, but D and trimming were determined from the DNA. The sample carries fewer than 250,000 clones, 75% to 85% recorded once. Trimming removed 3 bases from V and 0 bases from J; junction bases left unmatched: 2. This CDR3 comprises 15 residues. Germline V gene lookup returns CDR1 SGDLS and CDR2 YYNGEE.

The source of this sequence is a woman aged 45 to 65 with acute COVID-19. The sequenced material came from PBMCs or T cells enriched from blood (not recorded which). The J gene is TRBJ1-3, the V gene TRBV9; the match to TRBD1 covers 8 bases. DNA for the CDR3: TGTGCCAGCAGCGACACAGGGGGCTCTGGAAACACCATATATTTT. It translates to CASSDTGGSGNTIYF.